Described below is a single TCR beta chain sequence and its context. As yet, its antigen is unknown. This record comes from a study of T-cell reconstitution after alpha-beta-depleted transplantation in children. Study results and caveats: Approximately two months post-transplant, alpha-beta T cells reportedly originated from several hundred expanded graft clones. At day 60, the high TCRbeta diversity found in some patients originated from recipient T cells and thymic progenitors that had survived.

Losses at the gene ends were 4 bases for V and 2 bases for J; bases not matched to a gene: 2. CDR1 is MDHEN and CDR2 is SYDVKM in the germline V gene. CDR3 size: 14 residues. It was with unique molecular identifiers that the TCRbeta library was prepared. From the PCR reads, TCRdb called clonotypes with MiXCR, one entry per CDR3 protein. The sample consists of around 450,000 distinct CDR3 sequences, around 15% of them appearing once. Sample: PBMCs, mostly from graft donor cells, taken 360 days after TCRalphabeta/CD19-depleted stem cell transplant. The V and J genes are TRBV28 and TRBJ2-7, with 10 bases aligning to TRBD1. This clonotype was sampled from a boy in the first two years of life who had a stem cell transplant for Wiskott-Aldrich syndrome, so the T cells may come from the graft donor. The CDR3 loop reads CASSSDRGPYEQYF. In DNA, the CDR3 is TGTGCCAGCAGTTCCGACAGGGGGCCCTACGAGCAGTACTTC.